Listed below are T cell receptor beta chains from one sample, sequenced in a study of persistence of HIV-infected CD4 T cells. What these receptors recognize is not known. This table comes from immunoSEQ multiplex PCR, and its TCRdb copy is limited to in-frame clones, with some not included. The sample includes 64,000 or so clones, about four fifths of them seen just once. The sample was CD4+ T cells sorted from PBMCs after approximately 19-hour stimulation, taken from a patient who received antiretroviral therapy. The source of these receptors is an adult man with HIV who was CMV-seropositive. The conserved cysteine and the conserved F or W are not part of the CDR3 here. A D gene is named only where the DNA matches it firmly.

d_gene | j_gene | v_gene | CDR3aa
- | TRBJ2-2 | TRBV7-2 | ASSLQQGENGELF
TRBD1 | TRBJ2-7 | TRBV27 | ASRTDRGGYEQY
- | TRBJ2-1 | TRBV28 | ASSFRVGEQF
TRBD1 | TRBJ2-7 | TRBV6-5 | ASSYDRETYEQY
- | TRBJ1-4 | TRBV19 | ASSSLRPTGDYEKLF
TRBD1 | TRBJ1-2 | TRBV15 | ATSLDRGSYGYT
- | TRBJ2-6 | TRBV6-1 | ASSERVGRTGANVLT
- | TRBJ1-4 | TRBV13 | ATRPATNEKLF
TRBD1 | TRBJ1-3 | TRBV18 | ASSQGGGPGNTIY
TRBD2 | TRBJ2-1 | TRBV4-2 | ASSQRLAGGNNEQF
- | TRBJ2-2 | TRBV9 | ASRGTNTGELF
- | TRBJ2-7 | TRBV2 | ASSEGSGGPYEQY
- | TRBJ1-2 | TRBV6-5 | ASSPDGANGYT
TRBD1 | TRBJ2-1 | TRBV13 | ASSVALTGGNEQF
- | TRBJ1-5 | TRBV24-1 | ATSDGAGELNQPQH
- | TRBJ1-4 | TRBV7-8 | ASSPLGAREKLF
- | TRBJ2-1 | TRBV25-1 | ASSGNWGNEQF
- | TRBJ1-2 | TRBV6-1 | ASSEGSRQLGGYT
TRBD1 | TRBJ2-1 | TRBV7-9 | ASSPSSGTGRYNEQF
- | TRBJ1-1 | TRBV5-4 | ASSQTNTEAF
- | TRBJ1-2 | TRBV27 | ASTTDLGTGLNYGYT
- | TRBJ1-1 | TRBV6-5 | AIHLEGSYTEAF
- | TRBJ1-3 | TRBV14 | ASSPSGTGNTIY
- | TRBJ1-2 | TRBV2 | ASSETLTGYT
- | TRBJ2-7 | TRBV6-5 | ASIPDSASYEQY
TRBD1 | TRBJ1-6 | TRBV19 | ASSIRTGDNSPLH
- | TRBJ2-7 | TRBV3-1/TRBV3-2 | ASSQEPLSTYEQY
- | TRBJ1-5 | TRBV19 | ASSINLERPQH
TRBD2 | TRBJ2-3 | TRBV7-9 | ASSPGLAGGPDTQY
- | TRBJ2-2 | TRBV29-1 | SVGTLGTGELF
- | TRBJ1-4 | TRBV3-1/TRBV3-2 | ASSQMAHRNEKLF
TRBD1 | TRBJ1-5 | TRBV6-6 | ASNQGGNQPQH